This T cell receptor beta chain was documented in a study of cytomegalovirus exposure and HLA in healthy donors (dated by TCRdb to about 2017). Study-wide context: According to a later analysis, one platform produced both the 110 or so validation repertoires and the 620 or so repertoires of the first cohort. The study was designed to test whether signatures of past pathogen exposure could be identified by cataloging public T cell receptors. A separate validation cohort of roughly 130 different subjects was used in addition to the approximately 670-subject first cohort. High-throughput TCR immunosequencing, statistical association of individual TCRs with disease status, and machine learning were combined to predict cytomegalovirus infection status. Results and caveats for the whole study, not just this receptor: The study gave a list of 150 to 200 TCR beta chains associated with cytomegalovirus. All 120 or so repertoires were used to score co-occurrence in the validation cohort in a later analysis, because that analysis had no HLA typing for the cohort. In both the original and validation cohorts, the classifier was reported to diagnose cytomegalovirus status with high specificity and sensitivity. A few of the identified cytomegalovirus-associated TCR beta chains were confirmed in vitro to be specific for cytomegalovirus antigens. A later analysis found that TCRs clustered in the first cohort also tended to co-occur in the roughly 120 validation repertoires, with approximately 93% of cluster scores above 0. It was suggested by the authors that the approach could potentially be generalized to other disease states and immunological phenotypes. Across donors, most TCR sequences were observed very rarely, whereas some public TCRs were present in many individuals.

Concerning this clone itself: It has no known antigen specificity. Base qualities are missing; no much larger clone stands one base away.

The donors belonged to the validation cohort of about 110 subjects, which was separate from the 666-subject first cohort. Taken from the germline V gene (reference sequence), the CDR1 and CDR2 loops are SGHNT and YYREEE. V and J are trimmed by 0 bases and 5 bases, and the gene matches miss 8 bases of the junction. The CDR3 numbers 17 residues from cysteine through phenylalanine. Only the CDR3 portion is preserved as DNA: 51 bases, with reading frame beginning at the first base. Libraries were prepared through the immunoSEQ multiplex PCR assay. In the paper's pipeline: A statistical classification framework was built to diagnose cytomegalovirus status from the catalog of TCR beta chain sequences. TCRdb took this table from immuneACCESS and kept in-frame rearrangements with V and J called. Such tables lack part of the clones; where checked against another copy, unresolved V genes explain under half of the gap, and the rest is unexplained. V, J and clone size derive from that table, while D and trimming were established from the DNA sequence. For this sample there are about 140,000 clones; roughly four fifths appear just once. The top ten clonotypes cover roughly 27% of the sample.

Sequencing was performed on PBMCs. The receptor comes from a man aged 30-40 years in good health and CMV-seropositive. In this chain, TRBV5-4 is recombined with TRBJ2-2; a stretch of 9 junction bases matches TRBD2. Here the CDR3 is given as CASSLARREGNTGELFF. The nucleotides read TGTGCCAGCAGCTTGGCCCGGCGGGAGGGGAATACCGGGGAGCTGTTTTTT.